This T cell receptor beta chain is from a study of T cell repertoires in cytomegalovirus infection. Looking at the study overall: From public TCR beta signatures came an indication of both CMV infection and matching HLA type.

Details on this clonotype: Without the conserved terminal phenylalanine or tryptophan, this CDR3 likely stems from a read error.

TCRdb re-derived calls from the reads in MiXCR, one entry per CDR3 protein. Of 200,000 to 300,000 distinct CDR3 sequences in the sample, 12% to 15% were seen once. The sequenced material came from PBMCs. The source is a human donor in good health (CMV status not recorded). Some clones in this sample may be carry-over from other donors' samples.

CDR3 in DNA: TGTGCCAGCAGCTTAGAACACGGTAGCAATCAGCCCCAGCATGTT. This sequence encodes CASSLEHGSNQPQHV. V gene TRBV11-2 combines with J gene TRBJ1-5; no clear D gene. V lost 0 bases and J lost 0, with 6 bases in between. CDR1 and CDR2 from the germline V gene are SGHAT and FQNNGV. This CDR3 is 15 amino acids long.